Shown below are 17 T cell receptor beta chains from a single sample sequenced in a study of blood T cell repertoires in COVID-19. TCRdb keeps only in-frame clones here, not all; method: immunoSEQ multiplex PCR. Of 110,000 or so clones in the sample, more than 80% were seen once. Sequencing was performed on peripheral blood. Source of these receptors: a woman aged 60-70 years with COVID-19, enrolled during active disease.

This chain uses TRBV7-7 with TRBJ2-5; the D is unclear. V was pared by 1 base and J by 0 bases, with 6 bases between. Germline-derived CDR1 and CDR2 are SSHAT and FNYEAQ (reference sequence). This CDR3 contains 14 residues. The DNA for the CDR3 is TGTGCCAGCAGCTTAGTGGCCAACCAAGAGACCCAGTACTTC. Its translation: CASSLVANQETQYF.

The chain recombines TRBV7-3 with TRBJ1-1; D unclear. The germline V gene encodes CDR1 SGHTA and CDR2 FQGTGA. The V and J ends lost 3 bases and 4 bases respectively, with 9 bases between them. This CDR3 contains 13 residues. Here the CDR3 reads CASSFTPSTEAFF. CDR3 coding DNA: TGTGCCAGCAGCTTCACCCCGAGCACTGAAGCTTTCTTT.

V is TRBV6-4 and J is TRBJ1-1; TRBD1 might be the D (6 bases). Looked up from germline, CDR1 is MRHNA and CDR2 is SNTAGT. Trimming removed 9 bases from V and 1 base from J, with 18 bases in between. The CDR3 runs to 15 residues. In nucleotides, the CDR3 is TGTGCCAGAACTGGGGGTGGGGACAAGAACACTGAAGCTTTCTTT. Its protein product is CARTGGGDKNTEAFF.

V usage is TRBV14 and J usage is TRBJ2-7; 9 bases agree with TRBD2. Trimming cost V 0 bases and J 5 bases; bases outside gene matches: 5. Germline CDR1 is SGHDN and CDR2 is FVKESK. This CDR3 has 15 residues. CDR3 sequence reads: CASSQDGTSHHEQYF. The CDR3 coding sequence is TGTGCCAGCAGCCAAGACGGGACTAGCCACCACGAGCAGTACTTC.

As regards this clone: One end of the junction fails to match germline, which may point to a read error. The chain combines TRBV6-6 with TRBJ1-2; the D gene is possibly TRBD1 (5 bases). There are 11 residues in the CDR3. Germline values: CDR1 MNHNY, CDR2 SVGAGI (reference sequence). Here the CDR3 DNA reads TGTGCCAGCAGTTACCCGGGGGGACCCGACTTC. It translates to CASSYPGGPDF.

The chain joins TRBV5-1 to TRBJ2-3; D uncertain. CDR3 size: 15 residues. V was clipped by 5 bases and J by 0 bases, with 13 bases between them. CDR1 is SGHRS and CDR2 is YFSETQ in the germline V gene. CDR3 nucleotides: TGCGCCAGCAGGATTGCGGTACCCAGCACAGATACGCAGTATTTT. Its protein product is CASRIAVPSTDTQYF.

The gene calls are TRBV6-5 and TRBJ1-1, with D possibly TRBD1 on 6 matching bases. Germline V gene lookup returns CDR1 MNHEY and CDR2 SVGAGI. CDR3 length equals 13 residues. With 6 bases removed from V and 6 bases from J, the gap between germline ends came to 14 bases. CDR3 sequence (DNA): TGTGCCAGCAGGTATACAGGGACCCCTGAAGCTTTCTTT. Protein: CASRYTGTPEAFF.

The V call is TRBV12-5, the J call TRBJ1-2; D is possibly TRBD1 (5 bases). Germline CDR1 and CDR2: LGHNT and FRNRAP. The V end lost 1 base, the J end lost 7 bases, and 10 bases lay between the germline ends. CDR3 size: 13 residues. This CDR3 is CASGLARGGGYTF. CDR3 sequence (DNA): TGTGCTAGTGGTTTGGCCCGGGGGGGTGGCTACACCTTC.

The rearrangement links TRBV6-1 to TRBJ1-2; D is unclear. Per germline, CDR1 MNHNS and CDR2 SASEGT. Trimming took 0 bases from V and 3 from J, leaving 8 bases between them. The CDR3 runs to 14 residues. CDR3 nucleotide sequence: TGTGCCAGCAGTGAAGCGCGAGGAGACTATGGCTACACCTTC. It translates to CASSEARGDYGYTF.

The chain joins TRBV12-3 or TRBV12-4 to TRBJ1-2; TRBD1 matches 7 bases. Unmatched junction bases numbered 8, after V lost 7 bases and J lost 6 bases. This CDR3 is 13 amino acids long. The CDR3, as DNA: TGTGCCAGCACCAGACAGGGAGTCAATGGCTACACCTTC. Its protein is CASTRQGVNGYTF.

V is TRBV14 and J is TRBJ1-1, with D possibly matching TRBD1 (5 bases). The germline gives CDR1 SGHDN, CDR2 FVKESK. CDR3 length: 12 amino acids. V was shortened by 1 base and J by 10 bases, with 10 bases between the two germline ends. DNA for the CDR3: TGTGCCAGCAGCCAAGCAGGGCCTGGAGCTTTCTTT. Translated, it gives CASSQAGPGAFF. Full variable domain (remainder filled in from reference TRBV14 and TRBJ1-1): EAGVTQFPSHSVIEKGQTVTLRCDPISGHDNLYWYRRVMGKEIKFLLHFVKESKQDESGMPNNRFLAERTGGTYSTLKVQPAELEDSGVYFCASSQAGPGAFFGQGTRLTVV.

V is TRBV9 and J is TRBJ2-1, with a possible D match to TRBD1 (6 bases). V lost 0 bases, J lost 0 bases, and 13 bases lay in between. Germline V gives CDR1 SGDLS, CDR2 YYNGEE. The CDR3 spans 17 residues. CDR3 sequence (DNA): TGTGCCAGCAGCGTAGAGCTGGGGGCGAGCTCCTACAATGAGCAGTTCTTC. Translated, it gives CASSVELGASSYNEQFF. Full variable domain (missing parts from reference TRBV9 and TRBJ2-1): DSGVTQTPKHLITATGQRVTLRCSPRSGDLSVYWYQQSLDQGLQFLIQYYNGEERAKGNILERFSAQQFPDLHSELNLSSLELGDSALYFCASSVELGASSYNEQFFGPGTRLTVL.

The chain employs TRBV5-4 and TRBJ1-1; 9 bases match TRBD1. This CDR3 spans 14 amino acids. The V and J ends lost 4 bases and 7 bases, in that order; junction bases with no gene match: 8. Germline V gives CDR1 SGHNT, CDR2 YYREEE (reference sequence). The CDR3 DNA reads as TGTGCCAGCAGCCCCCCGGACAGGGGATTTGAAGCTTTCTTT. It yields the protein CASSPPDRGFEAFF.

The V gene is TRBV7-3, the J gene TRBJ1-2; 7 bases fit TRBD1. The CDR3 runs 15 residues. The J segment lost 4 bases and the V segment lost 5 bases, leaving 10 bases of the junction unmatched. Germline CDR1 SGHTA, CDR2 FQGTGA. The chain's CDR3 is CASSRGQTGPYGYTF. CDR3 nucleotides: TGTGCCAGCAGCCGCGGCCAGACAGGGCCCTATGGCTACACCTTC. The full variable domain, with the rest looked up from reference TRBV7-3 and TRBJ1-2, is GAGVSQTPSNKVTEKGKYVELRCDPISGHTALYWYRQSLGQGPEFLIYFQGTGAADDSGLPNDRFFAVRPEGSVSTLKIQRTERGDSAVYLCASSRGQTGPYGYTFGSGTRLTVV.

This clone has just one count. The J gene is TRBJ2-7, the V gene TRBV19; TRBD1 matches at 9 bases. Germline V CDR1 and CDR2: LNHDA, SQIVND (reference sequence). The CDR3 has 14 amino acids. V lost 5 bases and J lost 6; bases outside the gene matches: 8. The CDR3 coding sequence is TGTGCCAGTAGTGCCGGGACAGGGTATTCCGAGCAGTACTTC. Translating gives CASSAGTGYSEQYF.

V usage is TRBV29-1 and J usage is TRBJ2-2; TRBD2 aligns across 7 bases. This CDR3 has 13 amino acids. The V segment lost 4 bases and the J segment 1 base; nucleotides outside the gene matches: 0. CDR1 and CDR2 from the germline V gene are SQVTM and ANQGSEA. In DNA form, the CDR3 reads TGCAGCGTTGGCGGGGGGAACACCGGGGAGCTGTTTTTT. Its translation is CSVGGGNTGELFF.

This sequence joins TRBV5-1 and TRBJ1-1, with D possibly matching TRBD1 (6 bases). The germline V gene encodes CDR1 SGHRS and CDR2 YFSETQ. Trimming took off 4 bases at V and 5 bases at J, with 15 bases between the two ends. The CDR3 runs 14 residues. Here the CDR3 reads CASSPLQGATEAFF. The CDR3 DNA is TGCGCCAGCAGCCCATTACAGGGTGCGACTGAAGCTTTCTTT.